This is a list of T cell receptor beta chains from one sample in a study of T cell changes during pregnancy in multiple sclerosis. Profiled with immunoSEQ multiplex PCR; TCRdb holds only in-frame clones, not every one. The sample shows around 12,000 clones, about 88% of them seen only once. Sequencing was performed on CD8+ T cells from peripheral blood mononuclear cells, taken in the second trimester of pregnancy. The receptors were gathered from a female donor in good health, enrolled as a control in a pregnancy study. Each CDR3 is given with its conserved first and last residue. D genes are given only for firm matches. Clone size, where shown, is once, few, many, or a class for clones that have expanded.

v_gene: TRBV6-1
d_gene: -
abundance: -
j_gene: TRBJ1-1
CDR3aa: CASSEGAGAGEAFF
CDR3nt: TGTGCCAGCAGTGAAGGAGCAGGGGCAGGTGAAGCTTTCTTT

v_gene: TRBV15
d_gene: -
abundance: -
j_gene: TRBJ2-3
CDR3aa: CATSIRPDTQYF
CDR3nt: TGTGCCACCAGCATCCGTCCAGATACGCAGTATTTT

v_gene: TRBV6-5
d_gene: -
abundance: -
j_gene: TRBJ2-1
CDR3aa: CASSKPGRNEQFF
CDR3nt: TGTGCCAGCAGCAAACCTGGGAGGAATGAGCAGTTCTTC

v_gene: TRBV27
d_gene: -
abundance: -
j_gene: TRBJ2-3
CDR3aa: CASSFGQSSTDTQYF
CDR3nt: TGTGCCAGCAGTTTCGGACAATCTAGCACAGATACGCAGTATTTT

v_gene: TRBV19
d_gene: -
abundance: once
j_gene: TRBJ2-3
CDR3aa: CASSIAGGTDTQYF
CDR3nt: TGTGCCAGTAGTATAGCGGGAGGCACAGATACGCAGTATTTT

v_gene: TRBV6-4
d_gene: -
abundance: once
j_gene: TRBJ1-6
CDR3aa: CASSDSSGANSPLHF
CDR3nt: TGTGCCAGCAGTGACTCGTCAGGGGCCAATTCACCCCTCCACTTT

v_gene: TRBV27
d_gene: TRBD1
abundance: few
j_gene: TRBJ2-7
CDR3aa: CASSTAGTGNEQYF
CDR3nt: TGTGCCAGCAGTACAGCCGGGACAGGGAACGAGCAGTACTTC

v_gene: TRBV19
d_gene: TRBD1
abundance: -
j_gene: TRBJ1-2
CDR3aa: CASSTGGFSGYTF
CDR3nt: TGTGCCAGTAGTACAGGGGGCTTTAGTGGCTACACCTTC

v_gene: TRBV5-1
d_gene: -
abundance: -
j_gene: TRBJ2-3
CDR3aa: CASSLSPGSTDTQYF
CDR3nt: TGCGCCAGCAGCTTGTCTCCAGGGAGCACAGATACGCAGTATTTT

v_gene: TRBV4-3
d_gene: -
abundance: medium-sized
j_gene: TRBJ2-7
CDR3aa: CASSQDLTGSPYEQYF
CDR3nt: TGCGCCAGCAGCCAAGATCTCACGGGGTCCCCCTACGAGCAGTACTTC

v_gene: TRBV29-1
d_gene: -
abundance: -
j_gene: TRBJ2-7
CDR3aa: CSALTRDSYEQYF
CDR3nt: TGCAGCGCCCTTACGCGGGACTCCTACGAGCAGTACTTC

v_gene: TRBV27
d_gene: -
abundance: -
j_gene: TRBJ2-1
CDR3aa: CASSLSGGDSYNEQFF
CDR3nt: TGTGCCAGCAGTCTTAGCGGTGGGGACTCCTACAATGAGCAGTTCTTC

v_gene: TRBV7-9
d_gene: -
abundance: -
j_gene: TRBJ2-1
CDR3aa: CASSTPDEQFF
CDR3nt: TGTGCCAGCAGCACCCCGGATGAGCAGTTCTTC

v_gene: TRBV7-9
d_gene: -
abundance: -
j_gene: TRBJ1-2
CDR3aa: CASSESSNYGYTF
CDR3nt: TGTGCCAGCTCAGAATCGTCTAACTATGGCTACACCTTC

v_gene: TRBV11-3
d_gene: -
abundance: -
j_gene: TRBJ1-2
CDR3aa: CASSLRGYGYTF
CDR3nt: TGTGCCAGCAGCTTAAGAGGCTATGGCTACACCTTC

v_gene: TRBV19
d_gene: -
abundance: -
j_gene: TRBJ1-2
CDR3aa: CASRQGNYGYTF
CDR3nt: TGTGCCAGTAGGCAGGGAAATTATGGCTACACCTTC

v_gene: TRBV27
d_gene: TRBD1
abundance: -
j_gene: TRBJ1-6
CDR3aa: CASTSGGGDSYNSPLHF
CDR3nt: TGTGCCAGCACCTCGGGAGGGGGCGACTCCTATAATTCACCCCTCCACTTT

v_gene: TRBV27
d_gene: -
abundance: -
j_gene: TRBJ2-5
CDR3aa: CASSLRGSQETQYF
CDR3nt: TGTGCCAGCAGTTTAAGGGGCAGCCAAGAGACCCAGTACTTC

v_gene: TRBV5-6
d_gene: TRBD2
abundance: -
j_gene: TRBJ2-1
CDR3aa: CASSPGGNEQFF
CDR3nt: TGTGCCAGCAGCCCGGGGGGAAATGAGCAGTTCTTC

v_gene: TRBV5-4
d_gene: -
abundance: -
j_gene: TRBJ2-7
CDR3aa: CASSLDGSSYEQYF
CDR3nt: TGTGCCAGCAGCTTGGATGGGAGCTCCTACGAGCAGTACTTC

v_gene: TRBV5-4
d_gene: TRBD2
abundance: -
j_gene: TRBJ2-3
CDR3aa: CASSLALRGGATDTQYF
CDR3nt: TGTGCCAGCAGCTTGGCCTTGCGGGGGGGCGCCACAGATACGCAGTATTTT

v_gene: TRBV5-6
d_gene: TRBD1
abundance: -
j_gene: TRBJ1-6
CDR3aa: CASSLGDRVNSPLHF
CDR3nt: TGTGCCAGCAGCTTGGGGGACAGAGTAAATTCACCCCTCCACTTT

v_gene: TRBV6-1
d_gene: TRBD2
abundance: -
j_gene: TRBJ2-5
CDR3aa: CASPAGYQETQYF
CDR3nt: TGTGCCTCCCCAGCGGGATATCAAGAGACCCAGTACTTC

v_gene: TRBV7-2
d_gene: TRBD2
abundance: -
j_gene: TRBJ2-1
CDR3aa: CASSSLLTSGRSYNEQFF
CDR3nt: TGTGCCAGCAGCTCGCTCCTGACTAGCGGGAGGTCATACAATGAGCAGTTCTTC

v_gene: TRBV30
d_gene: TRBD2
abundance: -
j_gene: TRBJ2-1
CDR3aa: CAWSPPLAGDYNEQFF
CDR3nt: TGTGCCTGGAGTCCCCCCCTAGCGGGGGACTACAATGAGCAGTTCTTC

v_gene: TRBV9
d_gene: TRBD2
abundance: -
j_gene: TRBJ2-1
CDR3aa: CASSLSGSQFF
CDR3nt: TGTGCCAGCAGTCTTAGCGGGAGTCAGTTCTTC

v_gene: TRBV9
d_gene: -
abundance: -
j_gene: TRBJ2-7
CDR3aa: CASSVAYRDEQYF
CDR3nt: TGTGCCAGCAGCGTAGCTTACAGGGACGAGCAGTACTTC

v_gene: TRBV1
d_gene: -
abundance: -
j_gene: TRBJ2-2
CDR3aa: CTSSLPGLRKYTGELFF
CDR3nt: TGCACCAGCAGTCTACCGGGACTCAGAAAATACACCGGGGAGCTGTTTTTT

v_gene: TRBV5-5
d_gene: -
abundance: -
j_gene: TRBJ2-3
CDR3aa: CASSLEETDTQYF
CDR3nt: TGTGCCAGCAGCTTGGAGGAGACAGATACGCAGTATTTT

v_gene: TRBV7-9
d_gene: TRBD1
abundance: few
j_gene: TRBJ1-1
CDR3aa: CASSSLQGTNTEAFF
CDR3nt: TGTGCCAGCAGCTCATTACAGGGGACGAACACTGAAGCTTTCTTT

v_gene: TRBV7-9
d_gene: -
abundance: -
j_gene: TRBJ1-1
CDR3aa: CASSFGGDTEAFF
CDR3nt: TGTGCCAGCAGCTTCGGCGGGGACACTGAAGCTTTCTTT

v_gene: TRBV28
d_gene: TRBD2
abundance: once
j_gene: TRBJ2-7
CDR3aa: CASRPLSGGVDEQYF
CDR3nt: TGTGCCAGCAGGCCCCTTAGCGGGGGGGTGGACGAGCAGTACTTC

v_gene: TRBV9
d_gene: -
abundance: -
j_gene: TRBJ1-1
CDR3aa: CASSPTNQVDTEAFF
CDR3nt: TGTGCCAGCAGCCCGACAAACCAGGTCGACACTGAAGCTTTCTTT

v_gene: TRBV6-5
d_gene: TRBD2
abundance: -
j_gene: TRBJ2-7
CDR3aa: CASSYTSGDYEQYF
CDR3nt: TGTGCCAGCAGTTATACTAGCGGGGACTACGAGCAGTACTTC

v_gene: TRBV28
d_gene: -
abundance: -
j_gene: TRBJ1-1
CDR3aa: CASSLLVEAGTEAFF
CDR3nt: TGTGCCAGCAGTTTACTGGTAGAGGCGGGCACTGAAGCTTTCTTT

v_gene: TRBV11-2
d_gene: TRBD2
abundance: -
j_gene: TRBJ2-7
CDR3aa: CASSLEQGRVAGGAEQYF
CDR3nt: TGTGCCAGCAGCTTAGAACAGGGGCGGGTAGCGGGAGGCGCCGAGCAGTACTTC

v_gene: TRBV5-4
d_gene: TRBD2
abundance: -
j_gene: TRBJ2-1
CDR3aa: CASSFSGAYNEQFF
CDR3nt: TGTGCCAGCAGCTTTAGCGGGGCTTACAATGAGCAGTTCTTC

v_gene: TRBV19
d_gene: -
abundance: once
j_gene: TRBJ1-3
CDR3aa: CASSGLDSGNTIYF
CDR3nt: TGTGCCAGTAGTGGGCTCGACTCTGGAAACACCATATATTTT

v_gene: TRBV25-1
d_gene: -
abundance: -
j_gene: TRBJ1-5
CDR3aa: CASSGTGSNQPQHF
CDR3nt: TGTGCCAGCAGCGGCACAGGGAGCAATCAGCCCCAGCATTTT

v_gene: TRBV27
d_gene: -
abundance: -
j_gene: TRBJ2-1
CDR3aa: CASTHGDTYNEQFF
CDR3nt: TGTGCCAGCACCCATGGGGACACCTACAATGAGCAGTTCTTC

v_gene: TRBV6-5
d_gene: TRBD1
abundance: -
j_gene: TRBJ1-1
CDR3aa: CASRSGQAPNTEAFF
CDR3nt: TGTGCCAGCCGCTCCGGACAGGCCCCGAACACTGAAGCTTTCTTT

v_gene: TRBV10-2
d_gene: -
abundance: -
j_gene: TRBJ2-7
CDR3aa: CASSETGLRGEQYF
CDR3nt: TGCGCCAGCAGTGAGACAGGGCTTAGGGGCGAGCAGTACTTC

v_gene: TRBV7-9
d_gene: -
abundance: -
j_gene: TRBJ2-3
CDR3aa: CVHGGATTDTQYF
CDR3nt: TGTGTTCATGGGGGGGCTACCACAGATACGCAGTATTTT

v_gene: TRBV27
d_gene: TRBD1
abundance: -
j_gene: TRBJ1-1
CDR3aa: CASSRDRGDTEAFF
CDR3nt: TGTGCCAGCAGTCGTGACAGGGGAGACACTGAAGCTTTCTTT

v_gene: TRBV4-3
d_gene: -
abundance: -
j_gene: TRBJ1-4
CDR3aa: CASSPRQASEKLFF
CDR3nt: TGCGCCAGCAGCCCTAGACAGGCCAGTGAAAAACTGTTTTTT

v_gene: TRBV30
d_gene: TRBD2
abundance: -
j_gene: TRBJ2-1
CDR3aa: CAWRAGGYNEQFF
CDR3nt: TGTGCCTGGAGGGCGGGAGGGTACAATGAGCAGTTCTTC

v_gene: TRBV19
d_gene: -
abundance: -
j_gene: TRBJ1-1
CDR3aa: CASNGGTRPNTEAFF
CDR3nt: TGTGCCAGTAATGGGGGGACCAGACCGAACACTGAAGCTTTCTTT

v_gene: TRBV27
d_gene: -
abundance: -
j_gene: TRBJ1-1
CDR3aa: CASSLSGSTEAFF
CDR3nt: TGTGCCAGCAGTTTATCAGGGAGCACTGAAGCTTTCTTT

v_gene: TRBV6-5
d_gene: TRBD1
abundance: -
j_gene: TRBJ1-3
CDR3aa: CASSYRDSVSGNTIYF
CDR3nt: TGTGCCAGCAGTTACCGGGACAGCGTCTCTGGAAACACCATATATTTT

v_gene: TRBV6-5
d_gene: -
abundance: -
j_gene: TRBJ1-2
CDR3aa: CASSYSGGSGGYTF
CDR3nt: TGTGCCAGCAGTTACTCCGGGGGAAGCGGTGGCTACACCTTC

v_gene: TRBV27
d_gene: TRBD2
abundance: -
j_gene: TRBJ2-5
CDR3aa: CASSWTSGGQETQYF
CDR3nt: TGTGCCAGCAGTTGGACTAGCGGGGGGCAAGAGACCCAGTACTTC

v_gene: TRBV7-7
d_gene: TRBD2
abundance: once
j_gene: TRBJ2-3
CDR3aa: CASSPAGGPTDTQYF
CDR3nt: TGTGCCAGCAGCCCAGCGGGAGGCCCCACAGATACGCAGTATTTT

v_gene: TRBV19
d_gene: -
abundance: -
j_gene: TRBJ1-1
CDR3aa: CASASADIVNTEAFF
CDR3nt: TGTGCCAGTGCCTCGGCGGACATAGTTAACACTGAAGCTTTCTTT

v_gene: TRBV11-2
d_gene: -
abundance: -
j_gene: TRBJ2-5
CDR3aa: CASSPRVTWREVGETQYF
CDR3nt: TGTGCCAGCAGCCCAAGGGTGACTTGGCGGGAAGTGGGAGAGACCCAGTACTTC

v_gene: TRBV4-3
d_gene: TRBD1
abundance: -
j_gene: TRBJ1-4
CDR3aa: CASSQATGGSEKLFF
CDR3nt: TGCGCCAGCAGCCAAGCCACAGGGGGTAGTGAAAAACTGTTTTTT

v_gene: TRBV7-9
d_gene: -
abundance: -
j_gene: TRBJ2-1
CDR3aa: CASGGLAEYEQFF
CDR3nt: TGTGCCAGCGGGGGGCTAGCGGAATATGAGCAGTTCTTC

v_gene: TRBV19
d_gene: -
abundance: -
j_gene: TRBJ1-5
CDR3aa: CASSIDLQPQHF
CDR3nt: TGTGCCAGTAGTATAGACCTTCAGCCCCAGCATTTT

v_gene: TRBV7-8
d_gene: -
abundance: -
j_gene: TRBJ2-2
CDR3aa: CASSWPPGLFNTGELFF
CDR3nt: TGTGCCAGCAGCTGGCCCCCGGGACTTTTTAACACCGGGGAGCTGTTTTTT